The 17 T cell receptor beta chains below all came from one sample that was sequenced in a study of OX40 agonist ivuxolimab in advanced cancers. Sequenced by immunoSEQ multiplex PCR; TCRdb stores in-frame clones only, minus some. The profile shows under 80,000 clones, roughly 88% of them singletons. This specimen consisted of CD4+ or CD8+ T cells sorted from blood, obtained in a trial of the OX40 agonist ivuxolimab. The receptors derive from an adult with an advanced solid tumor such as melanoma, head and neck, liver or kidney cancer.

The rearrangement uses TRBV2 and TRBJ2-5; 11 bases fit TRBD2. From germline, CDR1 is SNHLY and CDR2 FYNNEI. J lost 3 bases, V lost 5 bases, and 2 bases had no gene match. This CDR3 has 14 residues. CDR3 loop: CASSSGLAEETQYF. Here the CDR3 DNA reads TGTGCCAGCAGTTCGGGACTAGCGGAAGAGACCCAGTACTTC.

On this clone itself: A read error may produce the germline difference seen at one junction end. The V call is TRBV7-9, the J call TRBJ2-3, with 12 bases aligning to TRBD2. The CDR3 consists of 15 residues. From germline, CDR1 is SEHNR and CDR2 FQNEAQ (reference sequence). The CDR3: CASSLAGGPTDTQYF. CDR3 DNA sequence: TGTGCCAGCAGCCTAGCGGGAGGGCCCACAGATACGCAGTATTTT.

V and J are TRBV11-1 and TRBJ2-7; D possibly corresponds to TRBD2 (5 bases). CDR1 SGHAT and CDR2 FQDESV come from the germline V gene (reference sequence). V was pared by 5 bases and J by 4 bases, with 12 bases between. The CDR3 is 13 amino acids. The CDR3, as DNA: TGTGCCAGCAGCCGGGAACTTCTGTACGAGCAGTACTTC. Its translation is CASSRELLYEQYF.

The gene calls are TRBV7-7 and TRBJ2-2; 7 nucleotides line up with TRBD2. Germline V gene lookup returns CDR1 SSHAT and CDR2 FNYEAQ (reference sequence). Losses at the gene ends were 5 bases for V and 4 bases for J; bases not matched to a gene: 10. The CDR3 contains 16 residues. CDR3 nucleotide sequence: TGTGCCAGCAGCCCACAAGGGCTAGCGGTCACCGGGGAGCTGTTTTTT. This codes for CASSPQGLAVTGELFF.

The chain couples TRBV19 to TRBJ2-3; 9 bases match TRBD2. The CDR3 is made up of 15 amino acids. Germline assignment: CDR1 LNHDA and CDR2 SQIVND (reference sequence). Trimming took 5 bases from V and 1 from J; bases not matched to a gene: 4. In nucleotides, the CDR3 is TGTGCCAGTAGTCCTATAGCGGGGGGCACAGATACGCAGTATTTT. This encodes CASSPIAGGTDTQYF. The whole variable domain, remainder taken from reference TRBV19 and TRBJ2-3, is DGGITQSPKYLFRKEGQNVTLSCEQNLNHDAMYWYRQDPGQGLRLIYYSQIVNDFQKGDIAEGYSVSREKKESFPLTVTSAQKNPTAFYLCASSPIAGGTDTQYFGPGTRLTVL.

The gene calls are TRBV7-2 and TRBJ1-4, with TRBD1 matching over 8 bases. Germline V gene data show CDR1 as SGHTA and CDR2 as FQGNSA. The CDR3 has 15 residues. Trimming took 5 bases from V and 5 from J; bases not matched to a gene: 7. The DNA of the CDR3 is TGTGCCAGCAGCCCTGACAGGGGAAGCAATGAAAAACTGTTTTTT. It specifies CASSPDRGSNEKLFF.

This chain joins TRBV10-2 and TRBJ2-4, with a weak D call TRBD1 (6 bases). This CDR3 contains 15 residues. V dropped 2 bases and J dropped 0 bases, with 8 bases sitting between them. Germline V gene data show CDR1 as WSHSY and CDR2 as SAAADI. The CDR3 DNA reads as TGCGCCAGCAGTGAGCCCAGGGGAGCCAAAAACATTCAGTACTTC. This sequence encodes CASSEPRGAKNIQYF.

With respect to this clone: This same CDR3 is encoded by further DNA sequences in the sample. The rearrangement uses TRBV7-9 and TRBJ2-5, with D unclear. This CDR3 has 11 residues. The V gene lost 3 bases and the J gene lost 1 base, with 0 bases spanning the gap. CDR1 and CDR2 (germline): SEHNR, FQNEAQ (reference sequence). Here the CDR3 reads CASSFQETQYF. CDR3 DNA sequence: TGTGCCAGCAGCTTCCAAGAGACCCAGTACTTC.

This chain links TRBV2 with TRBJ1-5; maybe TRBD1 (5 bases). The CDR3 has 15 amino acids. Trimming removed 4 bases from V and 3 bases from J, with 13 bases in between. Germline lookup yields CDR1 SNHLY and CDR2 FYNNEI. In DNA, the CDR3 is TGTGCCAGCAGTGCAGGGAGCCGTTACAATCAGCCCCAGCATTTT. This codes for CASSAGSRYNQPQHF.

The chain joins TRBV28 to TRBJ1-2, with D unclear. CDR1 and CDR2 from the germline V gene are MDHEN and SYDVKM. V lost 3 bases to trimming and J lost 6 bases, with 11 bases between them. The CDR3 sequence is 13 residues long. CDR3 amino acids: CASSFWRGDGYTF. CDR3 DNA: TGTGCCAGCAGTTTTTGGCGGGGAGATGGCTACACCTTC.

The chain links TRBV29-1 to TRBJ2-3; D may match TRBD1 or TRBD2 (6 bases each). This CDR3 spans 16 amino acids. The germline gives CDR1 SQVTM, CDR2 ANQGSEA. The V end lost 8 bases, the J end lost 4 bases, and 25 bases lay between the germline ends. DNA for the CDR3: TGCAGCCCTCGCGACTTGGGGGGCCTTCCCCCAGATACGCAGTATTTT. This codes for CSPRDLGGLPPDTQYF.

The V and J genes are TRBV19 and TRBJ1-2; D is unresolved. Germline CDR1 LNHDA, CDR2 SQIVND (reference sequence). This CDR3 is built from 14 residues. Trimming took off 5 bases at V and 4 bases at J, with 14 bases between the two ends. The CDR3 sequence is CASSYTGSFYGYTF. CDR3 in DNA: TGTGCCAGTAGTTATACCGGGTCTTTCTATGGCTACACCTTC.

The rearrangement links TRBV4-1 to TRBJ2-1; D might be TRBD1 or TRBD2, each matching 5 bases. Per the germline V gene, CDR1 is MGHRA and CDR2 is YSYEKL. V lost 1 base, J lost 12 bases, and 22 bases lay in between. CDR3 size: 16 residues. The DNA of the CDR3 is TGCGCCAGCAGCCAAGGGGCCGAGGAGAGGGGAGAGGCGCAGTTCTTC. It yields the protein CASSQGAEERGEAQFF.

The chain has TRBV5-1 and TRBJ2-1; D not resolved. The CDR3 runs 14 residues. Germline CDR1 SGHRS, CDR2 YFSETQ. The ends were cut back, 5 bases at V and 5 bases at J, with 14 bases in the middle. CDR3 nucleotides: TGCGCCAGCAGTCGCTTCCTCTCGGACAATGAGCAGTTCTTC. Translation: CASSRFLSDNEQFF.

J is TRBJ2-6 and V is TRBV10-3, with TRBD1 matching over 9 bases. V lost 8 bases and J lost 4; bases outside the gene matches: 9. The CDR3 has 16 amino acids. Germline loops: CDR1 ENHRY, CDR2 SYGVKD. CDR3 in DNA: TGTGCCATCTCGGGGACAGGGCATAAAGGGGCCAACGTCCTGACTTTC. Protein: CAISGTGHKGANVLTF.

The CDR3 is CASSGLLKGETQYF. CDR3 nucleotides: TGTGCCAGCAGTGGACTGCTAAAAGGAGAGACCCAGTACTTC. The chain uses TRBV6-1 and TRBJ2-5; D gene ambiguous. The germline CDR1 and CDR2 sequences are MNHNS and SASEGT. Trimming pared 4 bases from V and 4 bases from J, leaving 13 bases between. The CDR3 contains 14 residues.

The chain joins TRBV11-2 to TRBJ2-7; D not resolved. There are 14 residues in the CDR3. Germline values: CDR1 SGHAT, CDR2 FQNNGV. Between the trimmed V and J ends, which lost 1 base and 4 bases, there was a span of 11 bases. The CDR3 sequence is CASSLVGMLYEQYF. As DNA, the CDR3 is TGTGCCAGCAGCTTAGTGGGGATGCTTTACGAGCAGTACTTC.